The entry below gives a single T cell receptor (beta chain) sequence along with its context. The entry originates in a study of control samples from healthy donors and cancer patients. This CDR3 spans 13 amino acids. V lost 2 bases to trimming and J lost 8 bases, with 12 bases between them. Germline V gene sequence: CDR1 LNHNV, CDR2 YYDKDF (reference sequence). Method: immunoSEQ multiplex PCR; TCRdb's copy keeps in-frame clones and lacks some. The sample comprises under 110,000 clones, roughly 90% of which are singletons, and approximately 8.3% rests with the top ten. J is TRBJ1-1 and V is TRBV15, with no clear D. This TCR derives from a young man in good health. Sequenced sample: blood. For the CDR3, the DNA is TGTGCCACCAGCAGACCCGTGCCTGGGGAAGCTTTCTTT. Amino acids: CATSRPVPGEAFF.